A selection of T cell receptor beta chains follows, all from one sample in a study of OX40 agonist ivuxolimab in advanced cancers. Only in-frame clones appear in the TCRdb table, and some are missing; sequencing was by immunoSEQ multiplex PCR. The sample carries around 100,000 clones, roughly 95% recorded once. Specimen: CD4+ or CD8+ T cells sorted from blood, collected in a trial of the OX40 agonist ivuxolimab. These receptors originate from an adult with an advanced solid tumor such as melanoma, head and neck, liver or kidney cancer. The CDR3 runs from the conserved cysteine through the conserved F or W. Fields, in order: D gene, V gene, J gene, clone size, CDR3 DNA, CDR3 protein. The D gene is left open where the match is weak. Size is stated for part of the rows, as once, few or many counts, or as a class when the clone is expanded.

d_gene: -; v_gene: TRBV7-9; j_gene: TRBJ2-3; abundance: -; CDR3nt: TGTGCCAGCACCCATTTCGACAAGGCCCCGAGCGCAGATACGCAGTATTTT; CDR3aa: CASTHFDKAPSADTQYF
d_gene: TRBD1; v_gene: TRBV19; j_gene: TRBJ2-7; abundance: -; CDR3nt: TGTGCCAGTGGCCGGGACAGCTTTACCTACGAGCAGTACTTC; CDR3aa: CASGRDSFTYEQYF
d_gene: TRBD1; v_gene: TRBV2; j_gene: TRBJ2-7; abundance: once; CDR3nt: TGTGCCAGCAGCGGACAGGTATACGAGCAGTACTTC; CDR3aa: CASSGQVYEQYF
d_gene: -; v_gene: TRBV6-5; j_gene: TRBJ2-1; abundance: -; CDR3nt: TGTGCCAGCAGTTACGTCAGGGCAGGGTACAATGAGCAGTTCTTC; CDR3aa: CASSYVRAGYNEQFF
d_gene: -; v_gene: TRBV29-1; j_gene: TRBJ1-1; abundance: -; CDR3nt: TGCAGCGGCACACTAGACGGGGCTGAAGCTTTCTTT; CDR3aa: CSGTLDGAEAFF
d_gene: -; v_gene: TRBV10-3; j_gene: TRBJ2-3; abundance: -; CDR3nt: TGTGCCATCAGTAGGAACAGGGAAAACACAGATACGCAGTATTTT; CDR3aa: CAISRNRENTDTQYF
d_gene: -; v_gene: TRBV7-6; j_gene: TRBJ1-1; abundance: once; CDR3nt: TGTGCCAGCAGCTCATTGGGAGGGGCTGAAGCTTTCTTT; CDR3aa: CASSSLGGAEAFF
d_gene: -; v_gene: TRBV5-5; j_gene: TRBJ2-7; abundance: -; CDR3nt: TGTGCCAGCAGCTTGGACTCCGCCTACGAGCAGTACTTC; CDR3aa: CASSLDSAYEQYF
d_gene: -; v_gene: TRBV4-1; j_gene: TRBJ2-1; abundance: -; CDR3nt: TGCGCCAGCAGCCATTGGAACAATGAGCAGTTCTTC; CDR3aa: CASSHWNNEQFF
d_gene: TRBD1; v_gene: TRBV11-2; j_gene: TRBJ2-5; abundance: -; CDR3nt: TGTGCCAGCAGCTTAGGGACAGGGGAAGAGACCCAGTACTTC; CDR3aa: CASSLGTGEETQYF
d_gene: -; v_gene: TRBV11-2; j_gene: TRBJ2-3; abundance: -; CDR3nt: TGTGCCAGCAGCTGGTCCTCCACAGATACGCAGTATTTT; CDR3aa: CASSWSSTDTQYF
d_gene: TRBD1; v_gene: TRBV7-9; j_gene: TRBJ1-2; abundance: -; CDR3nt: TGTGCCAGCAGCGAAACCCGGACAGGGGCGGGCTATGGCTACACCTTC; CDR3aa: CASSETRTGAGYGYTF
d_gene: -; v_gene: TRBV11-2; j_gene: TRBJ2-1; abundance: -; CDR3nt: TGTGCCAGCAGCTTGCCTAGCAATGAGCAGTTCTTC; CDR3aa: CASSLPSNEQFF
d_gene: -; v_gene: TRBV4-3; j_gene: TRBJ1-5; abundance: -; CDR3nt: TGCGCCAGCAGCCAAGACCGGGGAAATCAGCCCCAGCATTTT; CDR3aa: CASSQDRGNQPQHF
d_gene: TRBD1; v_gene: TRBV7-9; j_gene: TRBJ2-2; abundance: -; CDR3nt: TGTGCCAGCAGCCCTCCAAACAGGGGTGACACCGGGGAGCTGTTTTTT; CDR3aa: CASSPPNRGDTGELFF
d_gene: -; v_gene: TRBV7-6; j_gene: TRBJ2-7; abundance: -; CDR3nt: TGTGCCAGCAGCCCGGGTCTTAGGTACGAGCAGTACTTC; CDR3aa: CASSPGLRYEQYF
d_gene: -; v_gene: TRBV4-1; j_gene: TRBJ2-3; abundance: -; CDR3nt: TGCGCCAGCAGCCAAGTCCAATACTCTGGGGTCCCAGATACGCAGTATTTT; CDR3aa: CASSQVQYSGVPDTQYF
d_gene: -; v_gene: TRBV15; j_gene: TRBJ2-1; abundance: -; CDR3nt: TGTGCCACCAGCAGAGATAAGGGCGAATACAATGAGCAGTTCTTC; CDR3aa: CATSRDKGEYNEQFF
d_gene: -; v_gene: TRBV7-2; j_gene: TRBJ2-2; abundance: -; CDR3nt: TGTGCCAGCAGCTTAGAACTGGGCGGGGAGCTGTTTTTT; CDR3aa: CASSLELGGELFF
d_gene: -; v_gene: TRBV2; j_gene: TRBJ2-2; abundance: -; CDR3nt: TGTGCCAGCAGCCGGGACACAGCCACCGGGGAGCTGTTTTTT; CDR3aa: CASSRDTATGELFF
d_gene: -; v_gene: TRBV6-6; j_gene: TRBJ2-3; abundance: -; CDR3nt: TGTGCCAGCAGTCTGGTGAAAGGCCCCGATACGCAGTATTTT; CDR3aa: CASSLVKGPDTQYF
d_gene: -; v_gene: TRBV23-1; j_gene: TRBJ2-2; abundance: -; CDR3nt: TGCGCCAGCAGTCCCCCCGGACGTACTCACAACACCGGGGAGCTGTTTTTT; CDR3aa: CASSPPGRTHNTGELFF
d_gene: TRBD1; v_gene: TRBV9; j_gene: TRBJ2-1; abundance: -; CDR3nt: TGTGCCAGCAGCCGAGGGACAGGACTCAATGAGCAGTTCTTC; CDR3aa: CASSRGTGLNEQFF
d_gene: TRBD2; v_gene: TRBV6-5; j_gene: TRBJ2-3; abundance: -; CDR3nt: TGTGCCAGCAGTCCAACAGCGGGATTCACAGATACGCAGTATTTT; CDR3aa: CASSPTAGFTDTQYF
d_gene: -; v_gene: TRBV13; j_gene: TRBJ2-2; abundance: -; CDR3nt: TGTGCCAGCAGCGGCGGGGCTCGGGAGCTGTTTTTT; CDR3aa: CASSGGARELFF
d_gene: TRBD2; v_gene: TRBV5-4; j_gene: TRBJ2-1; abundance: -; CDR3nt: TGTGCCAGCAGCACACGGACTAGCCTAAATGAGCAGTTCTTC; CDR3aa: CASSTRTSLNEQFF
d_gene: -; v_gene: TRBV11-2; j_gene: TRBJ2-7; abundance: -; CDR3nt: TGTGCCAGCAGCGATCACTTACTCGGGCAGTACTTC; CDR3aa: CASSDHLLGQYF
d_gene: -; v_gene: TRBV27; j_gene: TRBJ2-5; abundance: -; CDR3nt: TGTGCCAGCAAATCGGAGGGGGAGACCCAGTACTTC; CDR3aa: CASKSEGETQYF
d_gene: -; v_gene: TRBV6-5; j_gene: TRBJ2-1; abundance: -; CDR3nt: TGTGCCAGCATAGGGGCAAGCTCCTACAATGAGCAGTTCTTC; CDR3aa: CASIGASSYNEQFF
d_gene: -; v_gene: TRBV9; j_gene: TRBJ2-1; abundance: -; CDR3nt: TGTGCCAGCAGCGCCCCAACAAGCTCCTACAATGAGCAGTTCTTC; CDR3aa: CASSAPTSSYNEQFF
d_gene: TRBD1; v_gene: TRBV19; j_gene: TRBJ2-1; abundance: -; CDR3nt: TGTGCCAGTAGTATAGATTCCGGACAGGGTAATCCCAATGAGCAGTTCTTC; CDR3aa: CASSIDSGQGNPNEQFF
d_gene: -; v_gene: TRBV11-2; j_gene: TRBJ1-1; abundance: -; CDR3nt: TGTGCCAGCAGCTTAGACGGGACTCTGTCTGAAGCTTTCTTT; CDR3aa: CASSLDGTLSEAFF
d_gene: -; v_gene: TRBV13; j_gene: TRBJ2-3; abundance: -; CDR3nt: TGTGCCAGCAGCACCAACGACAGACCTCCACATGATACGCAGTATTTT; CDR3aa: CASSTNDRPPHDTQYF
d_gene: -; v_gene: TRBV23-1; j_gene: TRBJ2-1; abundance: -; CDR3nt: TGCGCCAGCAGTCAATCGGGGCGGGAAAACCCCTACAATGAGCAGTTCTTC; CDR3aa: CASSQSGRENPYNEQFF
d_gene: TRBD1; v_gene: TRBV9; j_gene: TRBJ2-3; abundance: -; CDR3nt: TGTGCCAGCAGCGAAGGCAGGGGGCGCAGTACAGATACGCAGTATTTT; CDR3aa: CASSEGRGRSTDTQYF
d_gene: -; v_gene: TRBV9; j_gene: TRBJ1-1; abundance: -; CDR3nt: TGTGCCAGCAGCCCGCTAGGGGAATGGGCTTTCTTT; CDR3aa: CASSPLGEWAFF
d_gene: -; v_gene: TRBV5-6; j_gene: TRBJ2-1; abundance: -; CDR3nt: TGTGCCAGCAGCTTAGCGTCAAATGAGCAGTTCTTC; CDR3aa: CASSLASNEQFF
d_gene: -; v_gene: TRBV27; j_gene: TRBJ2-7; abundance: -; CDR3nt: TGTGCCAGCAGTTCCGTCTACGAGCAGTACTTC; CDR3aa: CASSSVYEQYF
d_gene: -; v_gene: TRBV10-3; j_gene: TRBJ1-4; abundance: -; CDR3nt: TGTGCCATCAGTGAGCCCTCGACCTTAGACTCTAAACTGTTTTTT; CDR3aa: CAISEPSTLDSKLFF
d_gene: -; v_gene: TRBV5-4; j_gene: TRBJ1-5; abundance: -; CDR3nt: TGTGCCAGCAGCTTAAATGATCAGCCCCAGCATTTT; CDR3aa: CASSLNDQPQHF
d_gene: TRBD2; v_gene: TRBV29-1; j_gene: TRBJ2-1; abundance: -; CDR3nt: TGCAGCGTTGAGAATTGGAAGCGGGAGGGTAGCAATGAGCAGTTCTTC; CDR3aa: CSVENWKREGSNEQFF
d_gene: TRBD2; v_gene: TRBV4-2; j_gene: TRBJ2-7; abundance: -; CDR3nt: TGTGCCAGCAGCCAAGAAACAGCGGGGGTTGACGAGCAGTACTTC; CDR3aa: CASSQETAGVDEQYF
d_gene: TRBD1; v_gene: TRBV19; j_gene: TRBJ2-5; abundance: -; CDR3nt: TGTGCCAGTAGCGAGGACAGGGTAGCGATAGAGACCCAGTACTTC; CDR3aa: CASSEDRVAIETQYF
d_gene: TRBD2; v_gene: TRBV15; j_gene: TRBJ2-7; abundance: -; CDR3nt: TGTGCCACCAGCCCTGGCCCCCTAGCGGCACCCTACGAGCAGTACTTC; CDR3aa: CATSPGPLAAPYEQYF
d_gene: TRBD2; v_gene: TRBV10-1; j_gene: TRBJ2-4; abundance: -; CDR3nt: TGCGCCAGCAGGCAACCTAGCGGGGGGGCCCCGTCCCTCTCCGAGGCCAAAAACATTCAGTACTTC; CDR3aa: CASRQPSGGAPSLSEAKNIQYF
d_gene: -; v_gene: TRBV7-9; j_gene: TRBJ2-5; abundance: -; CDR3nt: TGTGCCAGCAGCCCCGGACACGACCAAGAGACCCAGTACTTC; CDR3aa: CASSPGHDQETQYF
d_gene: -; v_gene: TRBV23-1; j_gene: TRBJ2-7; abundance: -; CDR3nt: TGCGCCAGCAGTCATTTAGGACAGCCTTACCCAAACTGTTTTTCTGAGCAGTACTTC; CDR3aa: CASSHLGQPYPNCFSEQYF
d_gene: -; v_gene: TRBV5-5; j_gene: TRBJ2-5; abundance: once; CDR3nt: TGTGCCAGCAGCTTGCCTACAGGGCTCGGGATTCAAGAGACCCAGTACTTC; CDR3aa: CASSLPTGLGIQETQYF
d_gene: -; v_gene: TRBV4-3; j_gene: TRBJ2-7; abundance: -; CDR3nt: TGCGCCAGCAGCCAAGTAAATGGACCAATATACGAGCAGTACTTC; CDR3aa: CASSQVNGPIYEQYF
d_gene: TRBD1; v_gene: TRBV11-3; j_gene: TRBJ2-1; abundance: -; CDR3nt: TGTGCCAGCAGCCCGGGGGACAGGGTTCCCTACAATGAGCAGTTCTTC; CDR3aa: CASSPGDRVPYNEQFF
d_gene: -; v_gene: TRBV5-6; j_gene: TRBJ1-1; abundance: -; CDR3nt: TGTGCCAGCAGCCCAGGGACGGTGAACACTGAAGCTTTCTTT; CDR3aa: CASSPGTVNTEAFF
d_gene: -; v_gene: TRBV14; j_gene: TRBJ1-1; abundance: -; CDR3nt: TGTGCCAGCAGCTCCCAGGGGAGCACTGAAGCTTTCTTT; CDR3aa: CASSSQGSTEAFF
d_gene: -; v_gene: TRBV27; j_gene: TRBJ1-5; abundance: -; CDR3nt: TGTGCCAGCAGTTGGAACAGTGGGGATCAGCCCCAGCATTTT; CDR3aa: CASSWNSGDQPQHF
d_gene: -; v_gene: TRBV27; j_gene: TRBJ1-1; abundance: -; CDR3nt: TGTGCCAGCAGTATGACAGGAGAGAACACTGAAGCTTTCTTT; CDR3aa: CASSMTGENTEAFF
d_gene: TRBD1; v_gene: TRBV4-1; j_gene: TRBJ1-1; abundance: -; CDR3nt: TGCGCCAGCAGCCAAGACAGGGGGTTCACTGAAGCTTTCTTT; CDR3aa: CASSQDRGFTEAFF